The rows below give T cell receptor beta chains drawn from one sample of a study of blood T cells in healthy people across ages. TCRdb re-called the 5' RACE reads with MiXCR, one entry per CDR3 protein. The table shows roughly 1,500,000 distinct CDR3 sequences, with about 43% occurring only once. Sequencing used blood. These receptors were obtained from a woman aged 18-29 years in good health. The CDR3 runs from the conserved cysteine through the conserved F or W. A D gene is named only where the DNA matches it firmly. For some rows the clone size is stated as once, few or many, or as a class when expanded; others skip it.

v_gene,abundance,d_gene,j_gene,CDR3nt,CDR3aa
TRBV10-2,-,-,TRBJ2-6,TGCGCCAGCAGGGGGGCGATCTCTGGGGCCAACGTCCTGACTTTC,CASRGAISGANVLTF
TRBV7-9,few,-,TRBJ1-2,TGTGCCAGCAGCTTAGATATGTGGGGACGCAAACTCTATGGCTACACCTTC,CASSLDMWGRKLYGYTF
TRBV29-1,many,TRBD2,TRBJ2-3,TGCAGCGTTGGTCTAGCGGGGGGACCACCTACGCAGTATTTT,CSVGLAGGPPTQYF
TRBV29-1,many,TRBD1,TRBJ1-4,TGCAGCGTTGGGGCAGGGGGAGAAAAACTGTTTTTT,CSVGAGGEKLFF
TRBV20-1,-,TRBD2,TRBJ2-1,TGCAGTGCTGCCCCCATGGGACTAGATTACAATGAGCAGTTCTTC,CSAAPMGLDYNEQFF
TRBV5-1,few,TRBD1,TRBJ2-5,TGCGCCAGCAGCTTGGGACAGGGGTTCCAAGAGACCCAGTACTTC,CASSLGQGFQETQYF
TRBV6-5,-,-,TRBJ1-4,TGTGCCAGCAGCAACCTTCCCGGGGGCGCGCCTGAAAAACTGTTTTTT,CASSNLPGGAPEKLFF
TRBV20-1,many,TRBD2,TRBJ2-7,TGCAGTGCTAGTCCGACTAGCGGGAGTGACGAGCAGTACTTC,CSASPTSGSDEQYF
TRBV4-1,-,-,TRBJ1-1,TGCGCCAGCAGCCAAGAAAATCCTGGGAACACTGAAGCTTTCTTT,CASSQENPGNTEAFF
TRBV3-1,-,-,TRBJ1-5,TGTGCCAGCAGCCATCGGCGCGGAGGCAATCAGCCCCAGCATTTT,CASSHRRGGNQPQHF
TRBV5-1,few,-,TRBJ2-1,TGCGCCAGCAGCTTCACAGGGTATGAGCAGTTCTTC,CASSFTGYEQFF
TRBV6-6,few,-,TRBJ1-4,TGTGCCAGCGGAACGGGGGTGGGAGAAAAACTGTTTTTT,CASGTGVGEKLFF
TRBV10-2,-,-,TRBJ1-1,TGCGCCAGCAGGTTCGGGGAGCCGAACACTGAAGCTTTCTTT,CASRFGEPNTEAFF
TRBV25-1,few,TRBD2,TRBJ2-1,TGTGCCAGCAGTGAAGTCGATCACGGGAGGGCCGGGTTGTTCTTC,CASSEVDHGRAGLFF
TRBV20-1,-,TRBD1,TRBJ1-1,TGCAGTGCTTCCTCCCCCCGGGACAGCACTGAAGCTTTCTTT,CSASSPRDSTEAFF
TRBV4-2,few,TRBD1,TRBJ2-1,TGTGCCAGCAGCCAGGGACAGGGGGAGCGTGAGCAGTTCTTC,CASSQGQGEREQFF
TRBV6-5,-,TRBD1,TRBJ2-2,TGTGCCAGCAGGAGGGACAGGGTCGGTCCCGGGGAGCTGTTTTTT,CASRRDRVGPGELFF
TRBV13,-,TRBD1,TRBJ1-2,TGTGCCAGCAGAGCTTCGGGACAGGGGGACTATGGCTACACCTTC,CASRASGQGDYGYTF
TRBV3-1,-,-,TRBJ2-3,TGTGCCAGCAGCCAAGGTGAGCTCCGCACAGATACGCAGTATTTT,CASSQGELRTDTQYF
TRBV5-1,many,-,TRBJ2-3,TGCGCCAGCAGCTTGGGCGGATCAGGCGCAGATACGCAGTATTTT,CASSLGGSGADTQYF
TRBV19,-,TRBD1,TRBJ1-2,TGTGCCAGTATGGACAGGGGCTATGGCTACACCTTC,CASMDRGYGYTF
TRBV5-1,-,TRBD1,TRBJ1-2,TGCGCCAGCAGCTGGGACAGCGGGGCACAATATGGCTACACCTTC,CASSWDSGAQYGYTF
TRBV28,-,-,TRBJ2-7,TGTGCCAGCAGTCCCAGGGGGGCTTTGGGCTACGAGCAGTACTTC,CASSPRGALGYEQYF
TRBV11-2,-,-,TRBJ2-7,TGTGCCAGCAGGCTCCAAGTACTGTCGGACGAGCAGTACTTC,CASRLQVLSDEQYF
TRBV10-3,-,-,TRBJ1-4,TGTGCCATCAGCGACCCTCTCGGGGGACTGTTTTTT,CAISDPLGGLFF
TRBV4-2,-,-,TRBJ2-7,TGTGCCAGCAGCCAAGATGTTACTAGCCCCTACGAGCAGTACTTC,CASSQDVTSPYEQYF
TRBV5-1,-,TRBD1,TRBJ2-7,TGCGCCAGCAGTTGGGGACAGGGGAGCGACGAGCAGTACTTC,CASSWGQGSDEQYF
TRBV6-2/TRBV6-3,few,-,TRBJ2-7,TGTGCCAGCCGGGTACGCGACGAGCAGTACTTC,CASRVRDEQYF
TRBV2,few,-,TRBJ1-2,TGTGCCAGCCTCCGGGTGGACGGGGGCTACACCTTC,CASLRVDGGYTF
TRBV3-1,-,-,TRBJ2-1,TGTGCCAGCAGTCCTATTCTTACTTCCTACAATGAGCAGTTCTTC,CASSPILTSYNEQFF
TRBV20-1,-,-,TRBJ2-3,TGCAGTGCTGGAGATGGCGGGAGCACAGATACGCAGTATTTT,CSAGDGGSTDTQYF
TRBV27,-,-,TRBJ2-7,TGTGCCAGCAGTTTTGGGGGATCCGGTCGCGAGCAGTACTTC,CASSFGGSGREQYF
TRBV7-8,-,-,TRBJ2-1,TGTGCCAGCAGCCACAACCGCGGGGGCCCTGGGAACAATGAGCAGTTCTTC,CASSHNRGGPGNNEQFF
TRBV4-1,-,TRBD1,TRBJ2-3,TGCGCCAGCAGCCAAGATCGGGGGGACAGGGAAGTGGGGACGCAGTATTTT,CASSQDRGDREVGTQYF
TRBV27,few,TRBD2,TRBJ2-7,TGTGCCAGCAGTACGGGGACTATCCCGGGGGAGCAGTACTTC,CASSTGTIPGEQYF
TRBV13,-,-,TRBJ1-4,TGTGCCAGCAGCCAATCCCCGGATAATGAAAAACTGTTTTTT,CASSQSPDNEKLFF
TRBV7-9,few,-,TRBJ1-2,TGTGCCAGCAGCTCACCCACGGGACACCTTTCAAACTATGGCTACACCTTC,CASSSPTGHLSNYGYTF
TRBV6-1,few,-,TRBJ1-5,TGTGCCAGCAGTGCCGGGGCTTTTTATAGCAATCAGCCCCAGCATTTT,CASSAGAFYSNQPQHF